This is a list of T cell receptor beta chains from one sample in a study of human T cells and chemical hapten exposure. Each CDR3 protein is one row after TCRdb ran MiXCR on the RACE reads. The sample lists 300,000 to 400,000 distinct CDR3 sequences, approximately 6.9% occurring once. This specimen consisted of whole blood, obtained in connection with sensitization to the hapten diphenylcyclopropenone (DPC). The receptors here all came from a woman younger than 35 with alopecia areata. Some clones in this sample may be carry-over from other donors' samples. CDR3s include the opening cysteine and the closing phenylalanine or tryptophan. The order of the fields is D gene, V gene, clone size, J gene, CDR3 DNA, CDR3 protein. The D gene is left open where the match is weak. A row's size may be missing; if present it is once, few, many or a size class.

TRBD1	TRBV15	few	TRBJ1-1	TGTGCCACCAGAAGTTCCCCGGGACAGGGGACTGAAGCTTTCTTT	CATRSSPGQGTEAFF
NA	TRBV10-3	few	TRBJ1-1	TGTGCCATCAGTGTGCGGGATGCCTCCGGCTCAGCTTTCTTT	CAISVRDASGSAFF
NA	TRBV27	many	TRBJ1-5	TGTGCCAGCAGTTTGAATCGGGGGGAGGATCAGCCCCAGCATTTT	CASSLNRGEDQPQHF
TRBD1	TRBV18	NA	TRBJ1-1	TGTGCCAGCTCACCACGGAGGGGGCCCCTCATGAACACTGAAGCTTTCTTT	CASSPRRGPLMNTEAFF
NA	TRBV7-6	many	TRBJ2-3	TGTGCCAGCAGCTTAGAGTGGGGCCTGACAGATACGCAGTATTTT	CASSLEWGLTDTQYF
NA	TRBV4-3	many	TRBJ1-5	TGCGCCAGCAGCCAAGATACGGCAGCAAATCAGCCCCAGCATTTT	CASSQDTAANQPQHF
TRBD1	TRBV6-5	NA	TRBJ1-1	TGTGCCAGCCAACAGGGGGGGGACACTGAAGCTTTCTTT	CASQQGGDTEAFF
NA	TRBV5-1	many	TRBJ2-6	TGCGCCAGCAGTGGGGCCTCTGGGGCCAACGTCCTGACTTTC	CASSGASGANVLTF
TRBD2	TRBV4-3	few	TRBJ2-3	TGCGCCAGCAGCCATGGGGGGCCGGGACTAGCGGAATTTTTCGCTAGCACAGATACGCAGTATTTT	CASSHGGPGLAEFFASTDTQYF
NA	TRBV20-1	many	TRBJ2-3	TGCAGTTATCCGGACAGCCGGAGCACAGATACGCAGTATTTT	CSYPDSRSTDTQYF
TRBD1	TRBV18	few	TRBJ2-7	TGTGCCAGCTCACAGGGGACAGGGGTCTCCTACGAGCAGTACTTC	CASSQGTGVSYEQYF
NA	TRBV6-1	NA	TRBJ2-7	TGTGCCAGCAGTGCCAGGACCCCCTACGAGCAGTACTTC	CASSARTPYEQYF
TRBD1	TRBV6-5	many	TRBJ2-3	TGTGCCAGCAGTACCCTCCTGGACAGGGATCGGACAGATACGCAGTATTTT	CASSTLLDRDRTDTQYF
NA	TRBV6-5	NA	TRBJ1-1	TGTGCCAGCAGTTACAAGGACAAGAACACTGAAGCTTTCTTT	CASSYKDKNTEAFF
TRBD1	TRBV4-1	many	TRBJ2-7	TGCGCCAGCAGCCAAGCCCACAGACAGGGAACCTACGAGCAGTACTTC	CASSQAHRQGTYEQYF
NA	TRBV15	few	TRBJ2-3	TGTGCCACCAGCAGCACCCGAGATACGCAGTATTTT	CATSSTRDTQYF
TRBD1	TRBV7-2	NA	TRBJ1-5	TGTGCCAGCGGACAGGAAGGGGGCCGCAATCAGCCCCAGCATTTT	CASGQEGGRNQPQHF
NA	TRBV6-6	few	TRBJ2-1	TGTGCCAGCAGTTACAGAGCCGGTGAGCAGTTCTTC	CASSYRAGEQFF
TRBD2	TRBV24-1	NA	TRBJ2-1	TGTGCCACCAGTGATTTTTCCAGCGGGGACGAGCAGTTCTTC	CATSDFSSGDEQFF
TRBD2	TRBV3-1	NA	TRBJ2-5	TGTGCCAGCAGCCTGGCTAGCGGAAGAACCAAAGAGACCCAGTACTTC	CASSLASGRTKETQYF
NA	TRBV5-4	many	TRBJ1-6	TGTGCCAGCAGCCCTGCGGGCGAAGAATCACCCCTCCACTTT	CASSPAGEESPLHF
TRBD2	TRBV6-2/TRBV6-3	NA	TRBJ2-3	TGTGCCGCTAGCGGGGTAGGAGATACGCAGTATTTT	CAASGVGDTQYF
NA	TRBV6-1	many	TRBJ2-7	TGTGCCAGCAGTGATCTACAGGCAACCTACGAGCAGTACTTC	CASSDLQATYEQYF
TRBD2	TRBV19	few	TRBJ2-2	TGTGCCAGTAGTACCCCGGGACTAGCGGTCACCGGGGAGCTGTTTTTT	CASSTPGLAVTGELFF
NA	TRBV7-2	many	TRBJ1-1	TGTGCCAGCAGCTTAGCTATGAGGGGTACTGAAGCTTTCTTT	CASSLAMRGTEAFF
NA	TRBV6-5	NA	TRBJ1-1	TGTGCCAGCTTGGGGTCGGGCGCCAGGCGGACTGAAGCTTTCTTT	CASLGSGARRTEAFF
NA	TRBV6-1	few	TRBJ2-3	TGTGCCAGCAGTCATAGGGAAAAGTATTTT	CASSHREKYF
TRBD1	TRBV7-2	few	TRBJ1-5	TGTGCCAGCAGCTTAATCGAGGGGGCGCGACAGCCCCAGCATTTT	CASSLIEGARQPQHF
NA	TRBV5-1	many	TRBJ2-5	TGCGCCAGCAGCTTACTAGGAGGAGAGACCCAGTACTTC	CASSLLGGETQYF